Below, one T cell receptor beta chain is given with its context. Its antigen is undetermined. This sample stems from a study of T cells in Graves' hyperthyroidism and ophthalmopathy. Regarding the study as a whole: In the analysis, a 13 V-J model separated ophthalmopathy from stable hyperthyroidism.

Amplification targeted TCR beta CDR3 regions from RNA transcripts. Researchers ran a first-round RT-PCR on the TCR CDR3 using the HTBI primer set. TCRdb ran MiXCR on the multiplex PCR reads and lists one entry per CDR3 protein. The sample shows 550,000 to 700,000 distinct CDR3 sequences, 46% of them seen only once. After removal of 8 bases from V and 0 bases from J, the junction contained 7 bases not matched to a gene. CDR3 length: 16 amino acids. From germline, CDR1 is SEHNR and CDR2 FQNEAQ (reference sequence). This sequence was found in an adult woman with Graves' disease, either hyperthyroidism or ophthalmopathy (not recorded which). The chain is built from TRBV7-9 and TRBJ1-6; 7 nucleotides line up with TRBD1. The material sequenced was peripheral blood or thyroid tissue (not recorded which). The CDR3 DNA reads as TGTGCCAGCTCACCGACAGGGAGCTCCTATAATTCACCCCTCCACTTT. As protein: CASSPTGSSYNSPLHF.